Below, 12 T cell receptor beta chains from the same sample are listed, as sequenced in a study of blood T cell repertoires in COVID-19. TCRdb's table, derived via immunoSEQ multiplex PCR, lists solely in-frame clones and lacks some. The repertoire holds about 210,000 clones, with less than 90% as singletons. Sequenced: PBMCs or T cells enriched from blood (not recorded which). These receptors came from a woman aged 25 to 39 who had been exposed to COVID-19.

The chain employs TRBV5-6 and TRBJ1-4, with D hard to call. The V end lost 3 bases, the J end lost 7 bases, and 7 bases lay between the germline ends. Germline V CDR1 and CDR2: SGHDT, YYEEEE. The CDR3 consists of 12 residues. Here the CDR3 DNA reads TGTGCCAGCAGCTACCTGAGTGAAAAACTGTTTTTT. Its protein product is CASSYLSEKLFF.

The V gene is TRBV5-4, the J gene TRBJ2-7, with 7 nucleotides matching TRBD2. The CDR3 sequence is 15 residues long. After removal of 2 bases from V and 7 bases from J, the junction contained 12 bases not matched to a gene. Germline lookup yields CDR1 SGHNT and CDR2 YYREEE (reference sequence). The CDR3 nucleotides read TGTGCCAGCAGCTTTGACTCGCGGGGAGGGTGGGAGCAGTACTTC. This encodes CASSFDSRGGWEQYF.

This sequence joins TRBV6-1 and TRBJ2-2; D uncertain. CDR1 and CDR2 from the germline V gene are MNHNS and SASEGT. The CDR3 spans 16 residues. Trimming cost V 4 bases and J 5 bases, with 17 bases left between them. This CDR3 is CASSVRHGMTTGELFF. The CDR3 nucleotides are TGTGCCAGCAGTGTACGACACGGAATGACAACCGGGGAGCTGTTTTTT.

V usage is TRBV27 and J usage is TRBJ1-2; TRBD1 agrees at 12 bases. Per germline, CDR1 MNHEY and CDR2 SMNVEV (reference sequence). The CDR3 totals 16 residues. The junction had 12 bases not matched to a gene; V was cut back by 5 bases and J by 8 bases. In DNA form, the CDR3 reads TGTGCCAGCAGTGCAGGGGGGGACAGGGGGCATTGGGGCTACACCTTC. This gives the protein CASSAGGDRGHWGYTF.

As concerns this clone: The DNA is left out, because the CDR3 cannot be placed on it with certainty; the CDR3 is given as TCRdb lists it. The chain joins TRBV7-3 to TRBJ2-5; the D segment call TRBD1 is taken from the table without a DNA check. The germline CDR1 and CDR2 sequences are SGHTA and FQGTGA. From its first to its last residue, the CDR3 has 18 amino acids. The CDR3 sequence is CASSPRGRQGRFLETQYF.

The V call is TRBV4-1, the J call TRBJ1-1; 10 bases fit TRBD1. This CDR3 region has 16 residues. J lost 1 base, V lost 10 bases, and 12 bases had no gene match. Germline V CDR1 and CDR2: MGHRA, YSYEKL. The CDR3 DNA sequence: TGCGCCACCAGACAGGGGGCCTTTACCCCGAACACTGAAGCTTTCTTT. Its protein product is CATRQGAFTPNTEAFF.

The chain recombines TRBV4-1 with TRBJ2-2; 10 bases map to TRBD1. Germline-derived CDR1 and CDR2 are MGHRA and YSYEKL. V was pared by 2 bases and J by 4 bases, with 4 bases of the junction left unmatched. The CDR3 consists of 16 residues. The CDR3 DNA follows: TGCGCCAGCAGCCAACAGGACAGGGGGGTCACCGGGGAGCTGTTTTTT. This gives the protein CASSQQDRGVTGELFF.

This rearrangement joins TRBV6-6 to TRBJ1-2; TRBD1 might be the D (5 bases). The CDR3 extends over 16 amino acids. Germline-derived CDR1 and CDR2 are MNHNY and SVGAGI (reference sequence). V lost 0 bases, J lost 6 bases, and 17 bases lay in between. CDR3 amino acids: CASSYSIGRDRDGYTF. The CDR3 DNA reads as TGTGCCAGCAGTTACTCGATCGGGAGGGACCGAGATGGCTACACCTTC.

The CDR3: CASGQGNNYGYTF. CDR3 sequence (DNA): TGCGCCAGCGGACAGGGGAACAACTATGGCTACACCTTC. The rearrangement joins TRBV5-1 to TRBJ1-2; 9 bases align to TRBD1. The CDR3 has 13 amino acids. Trimming at V came to 7 bases and at J to 2 bases, leaving 3 bases not matched to a gene. Germline lookup yields CDR1 SGHRS and CDR2 YFSETQ.

The J gene is TRBJ1-6, the V gene TRBV9, with a weak D call TRBD1 (6 bases). The CDR3 sequence is 17 residues long. Germline V gene data show CDR1 as SGDLS and CDR2 as YYNGEE. The V end was cut by 3 bases, the J end by 9 bases, with 22 bases between. CDR3 region: CASSAFLGGPLVSPLHF. CDR3 nucleotides: TGTGCCAGCAGCGCCTTCCTGGGGGGGCCACTGGTTTCACCCCTCCACTTT.

V is TRBV10-3 and J is TRBJ1-3; TRBD1 might be the D (5 bases). Germline-derived CDR1 and CDR2 are ENHRY and SYGVKD. The CDR3 consists of 16 residues. With 2 bases removed from V and 0 bases from J, the gap between germline ends came to 11 bases. The chain's CDR3 is CAISETVGGSGNTIYF. DNA of the CDR3: TGTGCCATCAGTGAGACAGTCGGGGGCTCTGGAAACACCATATATTTT.

This chain links TRBV29-1 with TRBJ2-3; no definite D call. Germline V gene data show CDR1 as SQVTM and CDR2 as ANQGSEA. This CDR3 has 10 residues. Trimming cost V 6 bases and J 6 bases, with 7 bases left between them. CDR3 nucleotide sequence: TGCAGCGTGCAGCGCGATACGCAGTATTTT. Protein product: CSVQRDTQYF.